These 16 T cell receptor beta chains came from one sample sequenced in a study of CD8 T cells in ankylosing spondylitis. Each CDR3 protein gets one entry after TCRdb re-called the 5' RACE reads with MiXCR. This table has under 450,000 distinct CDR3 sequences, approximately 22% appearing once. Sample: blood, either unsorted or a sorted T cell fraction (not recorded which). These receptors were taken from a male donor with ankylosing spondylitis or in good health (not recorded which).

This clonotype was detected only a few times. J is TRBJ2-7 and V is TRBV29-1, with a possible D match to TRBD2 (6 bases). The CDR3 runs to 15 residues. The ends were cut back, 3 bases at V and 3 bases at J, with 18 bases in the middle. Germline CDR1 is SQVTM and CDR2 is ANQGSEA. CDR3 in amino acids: CSVESGQGQSYEQYF. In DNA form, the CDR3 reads TGCAGCGTTGAGAGCGGGCAGGGTCAGAGCTACGAGCAGTACTTC.

CDR3 protein: CASSQVAGTSTDTQYF. In DNA, the CDR3 is TGCGCCAGCAGCCAAGTGGCAGGAACTAGCACAGATACGCAGTATTTT. V and J are TRBV4-1 and TRBJ2-3; D is uncertain. This CDR3 has 16 amino acids. Per germline, CDR1 MGHRA and CDR2 YSYEKL. V lost 1 base, J lost 0 bases, and 11 bases lay in between.

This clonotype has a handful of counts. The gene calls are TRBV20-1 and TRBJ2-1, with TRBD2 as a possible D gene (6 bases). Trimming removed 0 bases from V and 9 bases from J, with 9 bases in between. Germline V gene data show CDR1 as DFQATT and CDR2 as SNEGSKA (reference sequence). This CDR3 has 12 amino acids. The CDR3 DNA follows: TGCAGTGCTAGAGATTGGCGGGGTGAGCAGTTCTTC. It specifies CSARDWRGEQFF.

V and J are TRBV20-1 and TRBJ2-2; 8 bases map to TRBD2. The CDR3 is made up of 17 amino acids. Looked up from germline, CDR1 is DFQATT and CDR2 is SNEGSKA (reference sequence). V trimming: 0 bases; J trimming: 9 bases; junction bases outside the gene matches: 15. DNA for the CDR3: TGCAGTGCTAGAGATATTGGGGTAGCGGGGACGTCCCGGGAGCTGTTTTTT. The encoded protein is CSARDIGVAGTSRELFF.

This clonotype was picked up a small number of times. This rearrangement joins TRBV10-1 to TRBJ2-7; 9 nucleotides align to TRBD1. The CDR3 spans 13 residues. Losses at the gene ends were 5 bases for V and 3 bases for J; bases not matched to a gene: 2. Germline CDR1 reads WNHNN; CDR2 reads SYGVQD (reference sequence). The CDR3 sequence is CASSTGGNYEQYF. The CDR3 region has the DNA TGCGCCAGCAGTACAGGGGGCAACTACGAGCAGTACTTC.

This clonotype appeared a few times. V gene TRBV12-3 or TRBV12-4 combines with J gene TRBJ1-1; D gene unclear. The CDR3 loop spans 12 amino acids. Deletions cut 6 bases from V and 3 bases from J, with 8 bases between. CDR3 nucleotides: TGTGCCAGCAGGTCAATAGACACTGAAGCTTTCTTT. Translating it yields CASRSIDTEAFF.

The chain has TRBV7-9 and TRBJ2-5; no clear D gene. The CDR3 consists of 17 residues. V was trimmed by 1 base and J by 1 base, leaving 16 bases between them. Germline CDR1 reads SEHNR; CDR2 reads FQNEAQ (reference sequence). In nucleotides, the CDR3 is TGTGCCAGCAGCTTAGTTAGTATTTCGGCGGCCCAAGAGACCCAGTACTTC. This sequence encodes CASSLVSISAAQETQYF.

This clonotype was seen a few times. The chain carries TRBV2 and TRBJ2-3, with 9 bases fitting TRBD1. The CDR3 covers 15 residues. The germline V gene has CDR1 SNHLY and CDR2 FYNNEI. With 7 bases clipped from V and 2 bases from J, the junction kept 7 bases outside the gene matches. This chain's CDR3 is CASTTGTGNTDTQYF. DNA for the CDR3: TGTGCCAGCACTACCGGGACAGGGAACACAGATACGCAGTATTTT.

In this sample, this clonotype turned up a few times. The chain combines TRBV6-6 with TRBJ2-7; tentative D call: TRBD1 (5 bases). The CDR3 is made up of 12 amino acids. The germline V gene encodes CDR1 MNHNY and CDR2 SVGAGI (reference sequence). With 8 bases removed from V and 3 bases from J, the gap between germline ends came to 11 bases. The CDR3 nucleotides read TGTGCCAGCGGGCAGGGCGACTACGAGCAGTACTTC. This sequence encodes CASGQGDYEQYF.

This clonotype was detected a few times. The CDR3 here is CAISELPTDTQYF. In DNA, the CDR3 is TGTGCCATCAGTGAGTTACCGACAGATACGCAGTATTTT. The rearrangement uses TRBV10-3 and TRBJ2-3; D is ambiguous. Trimming took off 1 base at V and 3 bases at J, with 5 bases between the two ends. This CDR3 region has 13 residues. Germline V gene lookup returns CDR1 ENHRY and CDR2 SYGVKD.

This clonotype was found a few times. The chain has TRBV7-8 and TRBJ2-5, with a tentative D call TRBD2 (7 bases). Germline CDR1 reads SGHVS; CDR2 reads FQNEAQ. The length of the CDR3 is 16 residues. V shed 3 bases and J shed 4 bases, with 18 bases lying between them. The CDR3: CASSFSPWGGGETQYF. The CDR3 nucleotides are TGTGCCAGCAGCTTCTCCCCATGGGGAGGGGGAGAGACCCAGTACTTC.

The CDR3 DNA is TGTGCCAGCTCCCCCCGGGACTCCTGGGGGGGAAGCGAGAGGAATGAGCAGTTCTTC. Its protein is CASSPRDSWGGSERNEQFF. This rearrangement joins TRBV18 to TRBJ2-1; 7 nucleotides align to TRBD2. Germline CDR1 and CDR2: KGHSH and LQKENI. V gave up 6 bases and J gave up 7 bases; unmatched junction bases: 24. This CDR3 spans 19 amino acids.

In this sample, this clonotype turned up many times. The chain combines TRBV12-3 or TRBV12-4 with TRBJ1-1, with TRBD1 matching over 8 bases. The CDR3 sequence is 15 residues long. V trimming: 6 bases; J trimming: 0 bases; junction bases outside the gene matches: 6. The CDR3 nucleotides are TGTGCCAGCAGGGGCGGACAGGGCATGAACACTGAAGCTTTCTTT. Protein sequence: CASRGGQGMNTEAFF.

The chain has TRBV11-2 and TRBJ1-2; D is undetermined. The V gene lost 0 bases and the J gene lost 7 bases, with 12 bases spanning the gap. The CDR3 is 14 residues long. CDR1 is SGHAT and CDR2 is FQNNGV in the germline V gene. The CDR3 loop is CASSLDRGEVGYTF. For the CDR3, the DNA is TGTGCCAGCAGCTTAGATCGCGGGGAGGTTGGCTACACCTTC.

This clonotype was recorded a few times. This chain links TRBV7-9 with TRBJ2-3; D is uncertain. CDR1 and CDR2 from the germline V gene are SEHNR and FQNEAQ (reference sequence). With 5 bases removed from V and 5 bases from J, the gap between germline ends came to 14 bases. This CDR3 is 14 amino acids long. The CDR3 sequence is CASSPRTFEDTQYF. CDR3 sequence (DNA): TGTGCCAGCAGCCCTCGGACGTTTGAAGATACGCAGTATTTT.

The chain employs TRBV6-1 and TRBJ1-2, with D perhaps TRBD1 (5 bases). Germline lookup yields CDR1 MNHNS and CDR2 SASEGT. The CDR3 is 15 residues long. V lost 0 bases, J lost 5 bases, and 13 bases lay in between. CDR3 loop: CASSEAPPGGYGYTF. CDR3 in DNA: TGTGCCAGCAGTGAAGCCCCACCGGGGGGATATGGCTACACCTTC.